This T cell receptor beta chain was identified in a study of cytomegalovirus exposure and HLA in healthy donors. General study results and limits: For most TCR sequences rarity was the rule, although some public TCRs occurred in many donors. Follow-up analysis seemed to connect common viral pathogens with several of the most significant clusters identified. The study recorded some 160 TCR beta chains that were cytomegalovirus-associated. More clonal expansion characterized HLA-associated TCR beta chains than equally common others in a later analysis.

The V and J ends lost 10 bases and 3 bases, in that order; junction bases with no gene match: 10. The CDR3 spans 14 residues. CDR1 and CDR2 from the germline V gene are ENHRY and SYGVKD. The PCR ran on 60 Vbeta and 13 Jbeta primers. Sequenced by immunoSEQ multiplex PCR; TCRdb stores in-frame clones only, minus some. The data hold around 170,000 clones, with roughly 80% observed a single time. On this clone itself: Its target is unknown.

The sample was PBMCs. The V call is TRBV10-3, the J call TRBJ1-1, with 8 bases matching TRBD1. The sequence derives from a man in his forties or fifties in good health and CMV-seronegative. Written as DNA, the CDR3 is TGTGCCACGACAGGGGCGACTCGGGACACTGAAGCTTTCTTT. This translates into CATTGATRDTEAFF.